This T cell receptor beta chain was obtained from a study of blood T cell repertoires in COVID-19. About the study: Material from acute and convalescent COVID-19 was sourced from the United States, Italy and Spain. The cDNA or gDNA used as material had been derived from T cells, B-cell-depleted T cells, or PBMCs.

In the original analysis: From reference gene primer amplification, estimates of nucleated cell counts were derived. TCRdb's table, derived via immunoSEQ multiplex PCR, lists solely in-frame clones and lacks some. That table gives V, J and clone size, and the DNA gave D and trimming. The table has 110,000 to 150,000 clones, roughly four fifths seen once. Sequencing was carried out using peripheral blood. This clonotype was sampled from a woman of 80 years or more with acute or convalescent COVID-19.

DNA of the CDR3: TGTGCTAGTGGCCTAGAGGCATATTCACCCCTCCACTTT. Its protein product is CASGLEAYSPLHF. The rearrangement links TRBV12-5 to TRBJ1-6; the D is unclear. CDR1 and CDR2 from the germline V gene are LGHNT and FRNRAP. The CDR3 loop spans 13 amino acids. Trimming took 6 bases from V and 8 from J, leaving 11 bases between them.